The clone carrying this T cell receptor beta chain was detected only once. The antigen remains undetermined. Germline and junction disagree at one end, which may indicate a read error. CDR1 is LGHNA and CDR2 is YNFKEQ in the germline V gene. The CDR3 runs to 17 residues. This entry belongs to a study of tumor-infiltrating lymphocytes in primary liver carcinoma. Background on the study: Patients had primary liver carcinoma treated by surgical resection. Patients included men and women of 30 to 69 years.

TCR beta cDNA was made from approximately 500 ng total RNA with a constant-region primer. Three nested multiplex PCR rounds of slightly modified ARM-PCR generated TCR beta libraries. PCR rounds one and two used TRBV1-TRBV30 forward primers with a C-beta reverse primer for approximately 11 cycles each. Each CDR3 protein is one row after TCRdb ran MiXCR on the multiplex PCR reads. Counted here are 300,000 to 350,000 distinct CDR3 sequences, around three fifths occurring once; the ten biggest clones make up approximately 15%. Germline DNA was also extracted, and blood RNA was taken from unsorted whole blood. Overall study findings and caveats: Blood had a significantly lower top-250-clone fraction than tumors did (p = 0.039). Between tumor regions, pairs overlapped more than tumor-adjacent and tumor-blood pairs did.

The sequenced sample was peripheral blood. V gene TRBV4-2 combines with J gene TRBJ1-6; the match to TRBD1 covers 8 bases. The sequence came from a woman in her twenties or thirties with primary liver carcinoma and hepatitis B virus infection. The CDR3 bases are TGTGCCAGCAGCCAAATCAGACAGGGGTATATCTCTTCATCCCTCCACTTT. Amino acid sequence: CASSQIRQGYISSSLHF.